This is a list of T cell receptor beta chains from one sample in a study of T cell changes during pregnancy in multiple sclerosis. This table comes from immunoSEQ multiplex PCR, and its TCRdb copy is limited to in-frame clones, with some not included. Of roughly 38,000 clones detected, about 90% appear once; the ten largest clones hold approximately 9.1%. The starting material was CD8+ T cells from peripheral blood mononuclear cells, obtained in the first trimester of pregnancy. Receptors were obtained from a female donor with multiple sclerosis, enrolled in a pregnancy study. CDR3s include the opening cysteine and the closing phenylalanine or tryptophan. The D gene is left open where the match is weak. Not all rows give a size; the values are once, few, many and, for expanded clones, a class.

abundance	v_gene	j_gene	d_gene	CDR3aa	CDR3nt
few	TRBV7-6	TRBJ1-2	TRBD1	CASKVGTGPNYGYTF	TGTGCCAGCAAGGTCGGGACAGGGCCTAACTATGGCTACACCTTC
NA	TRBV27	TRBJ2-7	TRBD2	CASSLAGASEQYF	TGTGCCAGCAGTTTAGCGGGAGCCTCCGAGCAGTACTTC
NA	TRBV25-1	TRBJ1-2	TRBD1	CASSDEGAGYANYGYTF	TGTGCCAGCAGTGATGAGGGGGCGGGGTATGCTAACTATGGCTACACCTTC
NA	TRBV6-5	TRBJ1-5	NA	CASSQGSNQPQHF	TGTGCCAGCAGCCAGGGGAGCAATCAGCCCCAGCATTTT
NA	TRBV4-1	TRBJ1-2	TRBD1	CASSQLSTGQKIYGYTF	TGCGCCAGCAGCCAACTTTCGACAGGGCAGAAAATCTATGGCTACACCTTC
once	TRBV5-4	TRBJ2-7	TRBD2	CASSLSGITEQYF	TGTGCCAGCAGCCTTAGCGGGATCACCGAGCAGTACTTC
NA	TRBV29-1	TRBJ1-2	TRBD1	CSGGKGQGLGYTF	TGCAGCGGGGGGAAGGGACAGGGTTTGGGCTACACCTTC
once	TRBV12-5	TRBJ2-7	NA	CASGWGDEQYF	TGTGCTAGTGGTTGGGGGGATGAGCAGTACTTC
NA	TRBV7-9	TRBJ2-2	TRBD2	CASSRSAREGTGELFF	TGTGCCAGCAGCAGAAGTGCGCGGGAGGGGACCGGGGAGCTGTTTTTT
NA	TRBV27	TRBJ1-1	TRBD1	CASSLSPGGAGTEAFF	TGTGCCAGCAGTTTATCACCAGGGGGCGCGGGGACTGAAGCTTTCTTT
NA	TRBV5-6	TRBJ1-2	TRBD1	CASSFPQPDRVNGYTF	TGTGCCAGCAGCTTTCCTCAGCCGGACAGGGTGAATGGCTACACCTTC
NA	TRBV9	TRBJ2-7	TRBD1	CASSAGQGEVYEQYF	TGTGCCAGCAGCGCAGGACAGGGAGAAGTTTACGAGCAGTACTTC
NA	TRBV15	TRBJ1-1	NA	CATSRGTTGRNTEAFF	TGTGCCACCAGCAGAGGGACGACGGGGAGGAACACTGAAGCTTTCTTT
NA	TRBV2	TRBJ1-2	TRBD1	CASIPWGQFNYGYTF	TGTGCCAGCATCCCCTGGGGACAGTTTAACTATGGCTACACCTTC
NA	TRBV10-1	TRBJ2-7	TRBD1	CASSDGGGQGPVVWDEQYF	TGCGCCAGCAGTGACGGCGGGGGACAGGGCCCTGTGGTTTGGGACGAGCAGTACTTC
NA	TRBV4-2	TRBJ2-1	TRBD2	CASSPFGTSGPTASYNEQFF	TGTGCCAGCAGCCCGTTTGGGACTAGCGGTCCCACGGCCTCCTACAATGAGCAGTTCTTC
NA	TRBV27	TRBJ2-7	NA	CASSFMSSSHEQYF	TGTGCCAGCAGTTTTATGTCGAGTTCTCACGAGCAGTACTTC
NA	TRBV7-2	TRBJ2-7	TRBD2	CASSLNRLAGYEQYF	TGTGCCAGCAGCCTAAATCGACTAGCGGGGTACGAGCAGTACTTC
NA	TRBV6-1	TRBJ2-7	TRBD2	CASSEARGGGRYEQYF	TGTGCCAGCAGTGAAGCGCGTGGCGGGGGAAGGTACGAGCAGTACTTC
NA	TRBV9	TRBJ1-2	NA	CASSVVSNYGYTF	TGTGCCAGCAGCGTAGTATCTAACTATGGCTACACCTTC
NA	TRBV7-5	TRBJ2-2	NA	CVRSSRSRENTGELFF	TGTGTCAGAAGCTCCCGGAGCCGGGAGAACACCGGGGAGCTGTTTTTT
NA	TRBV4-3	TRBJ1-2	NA	CASSQDVRENYGYTF	TGCGCCAGCAGCCAAGATGTCAGGGAAAACTATGGCTACACCTTC
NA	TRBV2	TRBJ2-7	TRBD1	CAITGTGVYEQYF	TGTGCCATCACCGGGACAGGGGTCTACGAGCAGTACTTC
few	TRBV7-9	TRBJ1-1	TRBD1	CASSPRDRADANTEAFF	TGTGCCAGCAGCCCCCGGGACAGGGCGGATGCGAACACTGAAGCTTTCTTT
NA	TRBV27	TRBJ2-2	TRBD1	CASSYRGFSTGELFF	TGTGCCAGCAGTTACAGGGGATTCAGCACCGGGGAGCTGTTTTTT
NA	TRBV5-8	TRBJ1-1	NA	CASSPGGATEAFF	TGTGCCAGCAGCCCCGGAGGGGCGACTGAAGCTTTCTTT
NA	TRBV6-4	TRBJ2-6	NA	CASSRGEGANVLTF	TGTGCCAGCAGCAGGGGGGAAGGGGCCAACGTCCTGACTTTC
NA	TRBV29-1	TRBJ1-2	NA	CSVEDEGYGYTF	TGCAGCGTTGAAGATGAGGGATATGGCTACACCTTC
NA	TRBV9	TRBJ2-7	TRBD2	CASSTGTTYEQYF	TGTGCCAGCAGCACGGGGACTACCTACGAGCAGTACTTC
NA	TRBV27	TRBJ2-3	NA	CASSSLLRTDTQYF	TGTGCCAGCAGCTCCCTTCTTCGCACAGATACGCAGTATTTT
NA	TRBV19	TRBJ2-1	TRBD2	CASSILGLAVNEQFF	TGTGCCAGTAGTATTCTCGGACTAGCGGTAAATGAGCAGTTCTTC
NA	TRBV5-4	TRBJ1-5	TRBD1	CASQRGQGEQPQHF	TGTGCCAGTCAAAGAGGACAGGGGGAACAGCCCCAGCATTTT
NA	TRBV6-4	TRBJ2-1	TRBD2	CASSDSEAGGNEQFF	TGTGCCAGCAGTGACTCGGAAGCGGGAGGGAATGAGCAGTTCTTC
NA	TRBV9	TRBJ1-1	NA	CASRSMDTEAFF	TGTGCCAGCCGCTCTATGGACACTGAAGCTTTCTTT
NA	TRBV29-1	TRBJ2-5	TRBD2	CSVASGRAAETQYF	TGCAGCGTCGCAAGCGGGAGGGCCGCCGAGACCCAGTACTTC
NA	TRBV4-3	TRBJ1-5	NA	CASSQDWTDNQPQHF	TGCGCCAGCAGCCAAGATTGGACAGACAATCAGCCCCAGCATTTT
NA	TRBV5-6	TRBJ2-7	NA	CASSLFEGGRNLSYEQYF	TGTGCCAGCAGCTTGTTTGAGGGGGGGCGGAACCTCTCCTACGAGCAGTACTTC
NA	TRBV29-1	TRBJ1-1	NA	CSVEDLSLGGQPPNTEAFF	TGCAGCGTTGAAGATCTGAGTTTGGGCGGACAGCCTCCGAACACTGAAGCTTTCTTT
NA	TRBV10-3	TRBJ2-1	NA	CAISLSSPYNEQFF	TGTGCCATCAGCTTGTCTAGTCCCTACAATGAGCAGTTCTTC
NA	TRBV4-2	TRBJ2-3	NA	CASSQLGGSTDTQYF	TGTGCCAGCAGCCAGCTTGGGGGGAGCACAGATACGCAGTATTTT
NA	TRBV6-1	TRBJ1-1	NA	CASNRQGTEAFF	TGTGCCAGCAATCGTCAGGGCACTGAAGCTTTCTTT
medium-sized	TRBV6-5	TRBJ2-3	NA	CASRRDRDLTDTQYF	TGTGCCAGCAGGCGAGACAGGGACTTAACAGATACGCAGTATTTT
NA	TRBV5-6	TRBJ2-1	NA	CASITTSGTSPYNEQFF	TGTGCCAGCATCACAACCTCCGGGACTTCCCCCTACAATGAGCAGTTCTTC
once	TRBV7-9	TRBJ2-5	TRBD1	CASSSQGGPETQYF	TGTGCCAGCAGCTCACAGGGGGGACCAGAGACCCAGTACTTC
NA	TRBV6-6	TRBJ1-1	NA	CASSYFLSGVEAFF	TGTGCCAGCAGTTATTTCTTATCGGGGGTCGAAGCTTTCTTT
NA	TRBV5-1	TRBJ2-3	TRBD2	CASSPGGGREGTDTQYF	TGCGCCAGCAGCCCGGGGGGCGGGCGGGAGGGCACAGATACGCAGTATTTT
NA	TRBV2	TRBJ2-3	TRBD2	CASSEALTSGGAGDTQYF	TGTGCCAGCAGTGAAGCGTTGACTAGCGGGGGGGCGGGAGATACGCAGTATTTT
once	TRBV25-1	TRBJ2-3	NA	CASSESGQPDGTDTQYF	TGTGCCAGCAGTGAGTCGGGACAACCGGACGGCACAGATACGCAGTATTTT
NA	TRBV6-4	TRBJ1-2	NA	CASSLSGGNYGYTF	TGTGCCAGCAGTCTAAGCGGGGGAAACTATGGCTACACCTTC
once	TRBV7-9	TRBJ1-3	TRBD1	CASSSKDYDRDRGGNTIYF	TGTGCCAGCAGCTCTAAAGACTATGACCGGGACAGGGGTGGAAACACCATATATTTT
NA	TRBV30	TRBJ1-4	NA	CAWKAWGVNEKLFF	TGTGCCTGGAAAGCGTGGGGAGTAAATGAAAAACTGTTTTTT
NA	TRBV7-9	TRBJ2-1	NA	CASSRLGPANNEQFF	TGTGCCAGCAGTCGCCTCGGTCCTGCAAATAATGAGCAGTTCTTC
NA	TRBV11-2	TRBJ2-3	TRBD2	CASSLSRGGNTDTQYF	TGTGCCAGCAGCTTATCTCGGGGGGGAAACACAGATACGCAGTATTTT
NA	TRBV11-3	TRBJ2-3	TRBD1	CASSLDPTGGSDTQYF	TGTGCCAGCAGCTTAGATCCGACAGGGGGATCAGATACGCAGTATTTT
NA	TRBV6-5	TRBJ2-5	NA	CASRNRGETQYF	TGTGCCAGCAGAAACCGAGGGGAGACCCAGTACTTC
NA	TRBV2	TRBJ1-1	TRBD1	CAIQTGGNTEAFF	TGTGCCATCCAGACAGGGGGGAACACTGAAGCTTTCTTT
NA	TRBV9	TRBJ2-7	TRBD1	CASSGTGVGYEQYF	TGTGCCAGCAGCGGTACAGGGGTGGGCTACGAGCAGTACTTC
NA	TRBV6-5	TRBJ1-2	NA	CASSYRQPFDGYTF	TGTGCCAGCAGTTACAGACAGCCCTTCGACGGCTACACCTTC
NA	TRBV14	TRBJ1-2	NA	CASIKLGTVGTPSSYGYTF	TGTGCCAGCATCAAGTTAGGGACGGTCGGGACACCTTCGAGCTATGGCTACACCTTC